Listed below are T cell receptor beta chains from one sample, sequenced in a study of beta chain features in type 1 diabetes. The method was immunoSEQ multiplex PCR; TCRdb's version includes in-frame clones alone and lacks a portion of them. The data contain some 900,000 clones, 15% to 20% of them singletons. The material sequenced was naive CD4+ T cells from blood. All receptors come from a woman aged 18-29 years in good health. CDR3s include the opening cysteine and the closing phenylalanine or tryptophan. The D gene is left open where the match is weak. The listing skips clone size in some rows; elsewhere it reads once, few, many or a size class.

>TRBV9|NA|TRBJ1-1|few
CASSGGVLNTEAFF
TGTGCCAGCAGCGGAGGGGTTCTGAACACTGAAGCTTTCTTT
>TRBV2|NA|TRBJ2-2|NA
CASRIQGAGELFF
TGTGCCAGCAGAATACAGGGCGCCGGGGAGCTGTTTTTT
>TRBV9|NA|TRBJ2-1|few
CASSLRMFF
TGTGCCAGCAGCTTAAGGATGTTCTTC
>TRBV7-3|NA|TRBJ2-6|NA
CASSLGPTNVLTF
TGTGCCAGCAGCTTAGGGCCGACCAACGTCCTGACTTTC
>TRBV7-9|NA|TRBJ2-5|few
CASSLLRQETQYF
TGTGCCAGCAGCTTATTACGGCAAGAGACCCAGTACTTC
>TRBV28|TRBD2|TRBJ2-2|few
CASSFDTSGTNTGELFF
TGTGCCAGCAGCTTCGATACTAGCGGAACGAACACCGGGGAGCTGTTTTTT
>TRBV4-1|NA|TRBJ1-2|NA
CASSQPGTHRGYTF
TGCGCCAGCAGCCAACCCGGGACACATCGTGGCTACACCTTC
>TRBV6-1|NA|TRBJ2-2|few
CASRGAGITGELFF
TGTGCCAGCAGGGGTGCGGGAATCACCGGGGAGCTGTTTTTT
>TRBV6-6|NA|TRBJ1-3|NA
CASTNRGNEAIYF
TGTGCCAGCACCAATCGGGGTAACGAAGCCATATATTTT
>TRBV28|TRBD1|TRBJ2-7|few
CASSLAGTGGSEQYF
TGTGCCAGCAGCCTAGCCGGGACAGGGGGGAGCGAGCAGTACTTC
>TRBV28|NA|TRBJ2-2|NA
CASSLSTGRDTGELFF
TGTGCCAGCAGTTTATCGACAGGGCGGGATACCGGGGAGCTGTTTTTT
>TRBV2|NA|TRBJ2-6|few
CASIGWGANVLTF
TGTGCCAGCATAGGCTGGGGGGCCAACGTCCTGACTTTC
>TRBV5-4|NA|TRBJ1-1|NA
CASSLIGNTEAFF
TGTGCCAGCAGCTTGATTGGAAACACTGAAGCTTTCTTT
>TRBV10-3|NA|TRBJ2-7|once
CAISESTSNSYEQYF
TGTGCCATCAGTGAGTCTACTAGCAACTCCTACGAGCAGTACTTC
>TRBV2|NA|TRBJ1-3|NA
CASSVEVTGNTIYF
TGTGCCAGCAGTGTTGAGGTGACTGGAAACACCATATATTTT
>TRBV6-6|TRBD2|TRBJ2-3|NA
CASSFKAGVLTDTQYF
TGTGCCAGCAGTTTCAAAGCGGGAGTGCTTACAGATACGCAGTATTTT
>TRBV7-9|NA|TRBJ2-7|few
CAIDVWAETYEQYF
TGTGCCATCGACGTTTGGGCGGAGACCTACGAGCAGTACTTC
>TRBV14|TRBD1|TRBJ1-2|few
CASSHYGTDYGYTF
TGTGCCAGCAGCCACTACGGGACAGACTATGGCTACACCTTC
>TRBV2|NA|TRBJ1-1|few
CASSDRTANTEAFF
TGTGCCAGCAGTGATAGGACAGCCAACACTGAAGCTTTCTTT
>TRBV10-3|TRBD2|TRBJ2-1|NA
CAISESGGRAGNEQFF
TGTGCCATCAGTGAGTCAGGCGGGAGGGCCGGGAATGAGCAGTTCTTC
>TRBV5-1|NA|TRBJ2-1|NA
CASSLASASYNEQFF
TGCGCCAGCAGCTTGGCCTCCGCGTCCTACAATGAGCAGTTCTTC
>TRBV4-1|TRBD1|TRBJ1-1|NA
CASSQDFAYRGLEAFF
TGCGCCAGCAGCCAAGATTTTGCGTACAGGGGGCTTGAAGCTTTCTTT
>TRBV18|TRBD2|TRBJ2-7|NA
CASSPTTSGIYEQYF
TGTGCCAGCTCACCCACCACTAGCGGAATCTACGAGCAGTACTTC
>TRBV29-1|TRBD2|TRBJ2-1|NA
CSVPLRLAGHGLYNEQFF
TGCAGCGTTCCCCTTAGACTAGCGGGGCACGGACTTTACAATGAGCAGTTCTTC
>TRBV5-1|NA|TRBJ2-3|NA
CASSNTDTQYF
TGCGCCAGCAGCAATACAGATACGCAGTATTTT
>TRBV27|NA|TRBJ2-5|NA
CASSWVRQLETQYF
TGTGCCAGCAGTTGGGTCCGACAGCTCGAGACCCAGTACTTC